The 16 T cell receptor beta chains given below trace back to one sample, sequenced in a study of cytomegalovirus exposure and HLA in healthy donors. Researchers ran the PCR with 60 Vbeta and 13 Jbeta primers. The protocol was immunoSEQ multiplex PCR, while the TCRdb copy is restricted to in-frame clones and leaves out a portion. The table lists 150,000 to 200,000 clones. The sample taken for sequencing was PBMCs. The receptor source for this set is a boy younger than 18 in good health and CMV-seronegative.

The rearrangement links TRBV27 to TRBJ1-4; D is ambiguous. Germline V gene sequence: CDR1 MNHEY, CDR2 SMNVEV (reference sequence). This CDR3 is 15 amino acids long. The V end lost 5 bases, the J end lost 7 bases, and 17 bases lay between the germline ends. CDR3 in amino acids: CASSPLDRGIEKLFF. Written as DNA, the CDR3 is TGTGCCAGCAGTCCCCTGGACCGAGGGATTGAAAAACTGTTTTTT.

The chain uses TRBV5-1 and TRBJ2-3, with TRBD1 matching over 12 bases. Trimming at V came to 5 bases and at J to 2 bases, leaving 9 bases not matched to a gene. The CDR3 has 17 residues. The germline V gene encodes CDR1 SGHRS and CDR2 YFSETQ. The CDR3 DNA follows: TGCGCCAGCAGTTCAACAGGGACAGGGGGCTTCACAGATACGCAGTATTTT. Encoded protein: CASSSTGTGGFTDTQYF. Looking up the rest from reference TRBV5-1 and TRBJ2-3 gives the full variable domain: KAGVTQTPRYLIKTRGQQVTLSCSPISGHRSVSWYQQTPGQGLQFLFEYFSETQRNKGNFPGRFSGRQFSNSRSEMNVSTLELGDSALYLCASSSTGTGGFTDTQYFGPGTRLTVL.

The chain employs TRBV6-1 and TRBJ1-2; D may be TRBD1 (6 bases). V gave up 2 bases and J gave up 4 bases, with 17 bases separating them. Looked up from germline, CDR1 is MNHNS and CDR2 is SASEGT. The CDR3 has 16 amino acids. CDR3 in DNA: TGTGCCAGCAGTGAAAATGAGGCAGGGGTGGGCTATGGCTACACCTTC. Protein sequence: CASSENEAGVGYGYTF.

The J gene is TRBJ2-1, the V gene TRBV2; D may be TRBD2 (6 bases). Germline lookup yields CDR1 SNHLY and CDR2 FYNNEI. The germline V and J ends were trimmed by 8 bases and 0 bases, with 11 bases remaining between them. The CDR3 has 14 amino acids. CDR3: CASAGGSSYNEQFF. The CDR3 DNA reads TGTGCCAGCGCTGGAGGGAGCTCCTACAATGAGCAGTTCTTC.

The chain combines TRBV6-1 with TRBJ1-1; a possible D gene is TRBD1 (5 bases). From germline, CDR1 is MNHNS and CDR2 SASEGT. V was shortened by 7 bases and J by 4 bases, with 16 bases between the two germline ends. CDR3 size: 14 residues. The CDR3 nucleotides read TGTGCCAGCAAGACGACAGACCAATTCACTGAAGCTTTCTTT. It is translated as CASKTTDQFTEAFF.

The J gene is TRBJ2-2, the V gene TRBV19; tentatively, D is TRBD1 (5 bases). The ends were cut back, 3 bases at V and 4 bases at J, with 12 bases in the middle. Germline V CDR1 and CDR2: LNHDA, SQIVND (reference sequence). This CDR3 has 15 amino acids. Here the CDR3 DNA reads TGTGCCAGTAGTATTCAGGGTTTGGGCACCGGGGAGCTGTTTTTT. It encodes CASSIQGLGTGELFF.

The chain is built from TRBV9 and TRBJ2-7, with 12 bases matching TRBD2. Germline loops: CDR1 SGDLS, CDR2 YYNGEE. CDR3 length equals 15 residues. J lost 2 bases, V lost 4 bases, and 4 bases had no gene match. CDR3 bases: TGTGCCAGCAGCCTTGGGACTAGCGGGCCCTACGAGCAGTACTTC. Translation gives CASSLGTSGPYEQYF.

V usage is TRBV6-1 and J usage is TRBJ1-5; 7 positions match TRBD1. Germline lookup yields CDR1 MNHNS and CDR2 SASEGT. The CDR3 has 16 residues. V was clipped by 4 bases and J by 6 bases; unmatched bases: 12. The CDR3 region has the DNA TGTGCCAGCAGTGGGCAGTACAGGGGATGGGGTCAGCCCCAGCATTTT. The encoded protein is CASSGQYRGWGQPQHF.

The chain employs TRBV5-1 and TRBJ1-2; maybe TRBD1 (5 bases). This CDR3 spans 18 amino acids. V was cut by 0 bases and J by 3 bases, with 21 bases left in between. Germline CDR1 SGHRS, CDR2 YFSETQ. The CDR3 sequence is CASSLGSAGKRQDYGYTF. The CDR3 DNA follows: TGCGCCAGCAGCTTGGGTTCGGCAGGGAAGCGTCAGGACTATGGCTACACCTTC.

This rearrangement joins TRBV5-1 to TRBJ2-1; 9 nucleotides align to TRBD2. Germline CDR1 and CDR2: SGHRS and YFSETQ. CDR3 length: 16 residues. Unmatched junction bases numbered 6, after V lost 4 bases and J lost 1 base. CDR3 DNA: TGCGCCAGCAGCCCGAGCGGGGGGACTTCCTACAATGAGCAGTTCTTC. Its protein product is CASSPSGGTSYNEQFF.

The chain employs TRBV11-2 and TRBJ2-7, with 8 bases matching TRBD1. The CDR3 is 14 residues long. Per the germline V gene, CDR1 is SGHAT and CDR2 is FQNNGV. The V and J ends lost 3 bases and 3 bases, in that order; junction bases with no gene match: 4. CDR3 sequence: CASSFGTGNYEQYF. The DNA of the CDR3 is TGTGCCAGCAGCTTCGGGACAGGTAACTACGAGCAGTACTTC.

The V gene is TRBV15, the J gene TRBJ1-2; D is perhaps TRBD1 (5 bases). The CDR3 is 15 residues long. V shed 4 bases and J shed 4 bases, with 16 bases lying between them. Germline values: CDR1 LNHNV, CDR2 YYDKDF (reference sequence). This chain's CDR3 is CATSISRTQGYGYTF. CDR3 in DNA: TGTGCCACCAGCATATCCCGGACCCAGGGCTATGGCTACACCTTC. The entire variable domain, with the rest obtained from reference TRBV15 and TRBJ1-2, is as follows: DAMVIQNPRYQVTQFGKPVTLSCSQTLNHNVMYWYQQKSSQAPKLLFHYYDKDFNNEADTPDNFQSRRPNTSFCFLDIRSPGLGDTAMYLCATSISRTQGYGYTFGSGTRLTVV.

The chain combines TRBV11-2 with TRBJ1-5; a weak D match, TRBD1 (6 bases). CDR1 is SGHAT and CDR2 is FQNNGV in the germline V gene. Trimming took 5 bases from V and 4 from J, leaving 15 bases between them. The CDR3 is made up of 15 amino acids. CDR3 nucleotides: TGTGCCAGCAGCCGGTCGACAGGAACTAATCAGCCCCAGCATTTT. Its protein product is CASSRSTGTNQPQHF.

The CDR3 spells CASSYWAPDIEKLFF. In nucleotides, the CDR3 is TGTGCCAGCTCATATTGGGCCCCAGATATTGAAAAACTGTTTTTT. The rearrangement links TRBV18 to TRBJ1-4; D not resolved. This CDR3 region has 15 residues. CDR1 is KGHSH and CDR2 is LQKENI in the germline V gene. The V end lost 5 bases, the J end lost 7 bases, and 17 bases lay between the germline ends.

The rearrangement joins TRBV5-1 to TRBJ2-3; TRBD2 agrees at 7 bases. The ends lost 0 bases at V and 4 bases at J; junction bases unmatched: 2. CDR1 is SGHRS and CDR2 is YFSETQ in the germline V gene. CDR3 length: 14 amino acids. The CDR3 DNA follows: TGCGCCAGCAGCTTGGGGACTAGTCCAGATACGCAGTATTTT. Translation: CASSLGTSPDTQYF. The full variable domain, rest sourced from reference TRBV5-1 and TRBJ2-3, is KAGVTQTPRYLIKTRGQQVTLSCSPISGHRSVSWYQQTPGQGLQFLFEYFSETQRNKGNFPGRFSGRQFSNSRSEMNVSTLELGDSALYLCASSLGTSPDTQYFGPGTRLTVL.

The chain joins TRBV10-3 to TRBJ2-7, with TRBD1 identical over 10 bases. Trimming took 10 bases from V and 6 from J; bases not matched to a gene: 9. CDR3 length: 13 amino acids. Germline assignment: CDR1 ENHRY and CDR2 SYGVKD. CDR3 sequence (DNA): TGTGCCACCGGGACAGGGGAGGAAGGCGAGCAGTACTTC. This codes for CATGTGEEGEQYF.